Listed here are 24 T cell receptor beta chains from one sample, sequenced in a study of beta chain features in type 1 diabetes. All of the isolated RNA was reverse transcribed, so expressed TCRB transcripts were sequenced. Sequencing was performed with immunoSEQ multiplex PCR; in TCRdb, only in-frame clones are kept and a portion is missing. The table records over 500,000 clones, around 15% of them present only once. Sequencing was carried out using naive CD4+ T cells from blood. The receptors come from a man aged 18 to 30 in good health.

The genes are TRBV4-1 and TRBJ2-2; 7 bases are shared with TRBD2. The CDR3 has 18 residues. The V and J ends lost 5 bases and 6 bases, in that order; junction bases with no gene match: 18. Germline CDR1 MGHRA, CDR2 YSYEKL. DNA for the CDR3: TGCGCCAGCAGCAGTGTGTCTCCGGGACTATCAAATCCCGGGGAGCTGTTTTTT. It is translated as CASSSVSPGLSNPGELFF.

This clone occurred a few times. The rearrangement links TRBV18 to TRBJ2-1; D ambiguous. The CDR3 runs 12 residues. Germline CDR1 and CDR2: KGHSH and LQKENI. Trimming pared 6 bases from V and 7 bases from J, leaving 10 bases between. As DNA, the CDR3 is TGTGCCAGCTCCCTGACCGAAAATGAGCAGTTCTTC. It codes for CASSLTENEQFF.

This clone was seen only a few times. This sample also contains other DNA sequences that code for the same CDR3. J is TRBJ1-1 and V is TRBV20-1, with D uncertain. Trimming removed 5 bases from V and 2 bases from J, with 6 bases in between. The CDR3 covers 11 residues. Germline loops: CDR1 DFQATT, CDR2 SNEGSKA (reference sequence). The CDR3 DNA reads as TGCAGTGCTTACAGAAACACTGAAGCTTTCTTT. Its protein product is CSAYRNTEAFF.

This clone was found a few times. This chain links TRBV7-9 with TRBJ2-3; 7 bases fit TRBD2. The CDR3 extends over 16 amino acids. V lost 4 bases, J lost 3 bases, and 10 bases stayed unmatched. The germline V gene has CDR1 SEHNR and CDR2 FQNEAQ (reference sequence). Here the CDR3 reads CASSSWREMRTDTQYF. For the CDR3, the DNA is TGTGCCAGCAGCTCCTGGCGGGAGATGAGAACAGATACGCAGTATTTT.

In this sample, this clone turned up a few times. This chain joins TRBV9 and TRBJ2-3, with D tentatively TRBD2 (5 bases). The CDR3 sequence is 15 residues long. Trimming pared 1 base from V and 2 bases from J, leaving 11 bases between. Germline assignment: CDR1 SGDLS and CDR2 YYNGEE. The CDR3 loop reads CASSVLAATTDTQYF. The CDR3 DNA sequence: TGTGCCAGCAGCGTACTAGCCGCCACCACAGATACGCAGTATTTT.

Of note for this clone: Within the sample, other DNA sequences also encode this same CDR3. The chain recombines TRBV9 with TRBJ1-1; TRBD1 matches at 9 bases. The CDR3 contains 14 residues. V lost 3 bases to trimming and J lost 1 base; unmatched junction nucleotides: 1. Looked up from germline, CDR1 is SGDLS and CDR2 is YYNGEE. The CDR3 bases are TGTGCCAGCAGCGGGGGACAGGGGAACACTGAAGCTTTCTTT. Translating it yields CASSGGQGNTEAFF.

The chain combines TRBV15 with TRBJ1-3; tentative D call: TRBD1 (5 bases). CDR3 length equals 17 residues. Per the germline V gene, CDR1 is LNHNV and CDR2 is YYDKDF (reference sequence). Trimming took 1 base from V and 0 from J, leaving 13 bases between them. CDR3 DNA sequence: TGTGCCACCAGCAGAGTCAGGGTAACCCCCTCTGGAAACACCATATATTTT. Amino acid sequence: CATSRVRVTPSGNTIYF.

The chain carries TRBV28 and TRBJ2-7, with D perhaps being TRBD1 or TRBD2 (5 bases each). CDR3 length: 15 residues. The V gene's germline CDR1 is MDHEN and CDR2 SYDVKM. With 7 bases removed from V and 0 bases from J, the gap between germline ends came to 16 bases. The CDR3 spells CASTPGGVISYEQYF. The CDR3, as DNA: TGTGCCAGCACCCCTGGGGGAGTGATCTCCTACGAGCAGTACTTC.

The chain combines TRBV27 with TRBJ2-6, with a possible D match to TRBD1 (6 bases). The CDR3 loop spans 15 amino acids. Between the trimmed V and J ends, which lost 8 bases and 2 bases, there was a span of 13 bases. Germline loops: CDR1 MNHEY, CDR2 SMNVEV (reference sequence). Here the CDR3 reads CASGKGGTGANVLTF. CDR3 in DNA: TGTGCCAGCGGTAAAGGGGGAACTGGGGCCAACGTCCTGACTTTC.

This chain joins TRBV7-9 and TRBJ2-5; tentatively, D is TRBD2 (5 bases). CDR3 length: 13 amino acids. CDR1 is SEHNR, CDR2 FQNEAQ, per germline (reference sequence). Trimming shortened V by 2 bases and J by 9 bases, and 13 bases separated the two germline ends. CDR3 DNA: TGTGCCAGCAGCTTATCTCTCCCAGCGGCCCAGTACTTC. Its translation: CASSLSLPAAQYF.

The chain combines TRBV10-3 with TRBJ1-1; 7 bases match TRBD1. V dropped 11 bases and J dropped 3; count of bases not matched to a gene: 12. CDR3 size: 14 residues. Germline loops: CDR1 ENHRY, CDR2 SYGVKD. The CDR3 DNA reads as TGTGCCTCGGAACCCGACAGGGCGTACACTGAAGCTTTCTTT. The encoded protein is CASEPDRAYTEAFF.

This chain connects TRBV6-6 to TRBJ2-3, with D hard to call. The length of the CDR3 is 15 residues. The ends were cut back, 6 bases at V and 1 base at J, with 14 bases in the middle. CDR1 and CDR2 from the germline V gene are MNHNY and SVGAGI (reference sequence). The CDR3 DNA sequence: TGTGCCAGCAGGGCGCACGGACCTCGCACAGATACGCAGTATTTT. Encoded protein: CASRAHGPRTDTQYF.

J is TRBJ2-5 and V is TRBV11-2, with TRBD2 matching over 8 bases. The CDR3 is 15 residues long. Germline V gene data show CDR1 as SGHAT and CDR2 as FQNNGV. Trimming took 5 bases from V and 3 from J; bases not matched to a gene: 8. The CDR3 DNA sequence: TGTGCCAGCAGCCCCCGTCTAGCGGGTGAAGAGACCCAGTACTTC. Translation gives CASSPRLAGEETQYF. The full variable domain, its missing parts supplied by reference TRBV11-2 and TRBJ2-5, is EAGVAQSPRYKIIEKRQSVAFWCNPISGHATLYWYQQILGQGPKLLIQFQNNGVVDDSQLPKDRFSAERLKGVDSTLKIQPAKLEDSAVYLCASSPRLAGEETQYFGPGTRLLVL.

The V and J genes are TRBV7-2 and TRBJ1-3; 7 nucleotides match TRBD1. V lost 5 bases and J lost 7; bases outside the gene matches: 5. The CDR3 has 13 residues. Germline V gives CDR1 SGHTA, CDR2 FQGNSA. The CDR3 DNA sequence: TGTGCCAGCAGCCCTGACAGGGCGAACACCATATATTTT. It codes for CASSPDRANTIYF. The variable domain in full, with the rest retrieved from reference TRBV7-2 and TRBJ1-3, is GAGVSQSPSNKVTEKGKDVELRCDPISGHTALYWYRQSLGQGLEFLIYFQGNSAPDKSGLPSDRFSAERTGGSVSTLTIQRTQQEDSAVYLCASSPDRANTIYFGEGSWLTVV.

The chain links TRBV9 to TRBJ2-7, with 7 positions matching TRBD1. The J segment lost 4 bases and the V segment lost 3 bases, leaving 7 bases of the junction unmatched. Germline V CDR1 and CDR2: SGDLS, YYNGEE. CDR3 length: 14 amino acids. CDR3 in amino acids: CASSAQRTGYEQYF. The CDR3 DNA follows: TGTGCCAGCAGCGCCCAAAGGACAGGTTACGAGCAGTACTTC. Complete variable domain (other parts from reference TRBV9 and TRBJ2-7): DSGVTQTPKHLITATGQRVTLRCSPRSGDLSVYWYQQSLDQGLQFLIQYYNGEERAKGNILERFSAQQFPDLHSELNLSSLELGDSALYFCASSAQRTGYEQYFGPGTRLTVT.

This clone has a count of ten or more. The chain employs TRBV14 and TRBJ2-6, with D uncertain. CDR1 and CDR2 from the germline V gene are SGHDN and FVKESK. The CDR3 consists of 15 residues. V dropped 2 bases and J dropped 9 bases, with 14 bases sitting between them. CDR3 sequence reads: CASSQWGIPFNVLTF. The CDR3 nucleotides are TGTGCCAGCAGCCAATGGGGTATTCCCTTCAACGTCCTGACTTTC.

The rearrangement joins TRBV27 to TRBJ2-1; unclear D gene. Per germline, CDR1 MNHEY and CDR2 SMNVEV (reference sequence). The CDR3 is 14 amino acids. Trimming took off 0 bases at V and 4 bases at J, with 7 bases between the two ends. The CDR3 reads CASSLSMRYNEQFF. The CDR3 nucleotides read TGTGCCAGCAGTTTATCGATGAGGTACAATGAGCAGTTCTTC.

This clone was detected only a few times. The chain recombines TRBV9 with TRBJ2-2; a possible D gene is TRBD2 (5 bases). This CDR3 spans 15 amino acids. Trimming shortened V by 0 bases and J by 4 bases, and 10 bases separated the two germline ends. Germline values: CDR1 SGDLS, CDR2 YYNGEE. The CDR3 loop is CASSVVEGPTGELFF. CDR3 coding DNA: TGTGCCAGCAGCGTAGTTGAGGGTCCCACCGGGGAGCTGTTTTTT.

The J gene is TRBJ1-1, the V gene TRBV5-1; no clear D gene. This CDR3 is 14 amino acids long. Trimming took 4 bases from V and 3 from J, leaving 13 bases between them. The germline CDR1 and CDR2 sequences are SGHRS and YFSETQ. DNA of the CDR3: TGCGCCAGCAGCCAACTAAGCGGAGACACTGAAGCTTTCTTT. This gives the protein CASSQLSGDTEAFF.

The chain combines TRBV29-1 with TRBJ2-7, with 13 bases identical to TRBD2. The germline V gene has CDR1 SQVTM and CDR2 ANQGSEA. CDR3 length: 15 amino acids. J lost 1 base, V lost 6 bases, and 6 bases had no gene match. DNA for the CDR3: TGCAGCGTCCAACTAGCGGGAGGGAGTTCCTACGAGCAGTACTTC. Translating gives CSVQLAGGSSYEQYF.

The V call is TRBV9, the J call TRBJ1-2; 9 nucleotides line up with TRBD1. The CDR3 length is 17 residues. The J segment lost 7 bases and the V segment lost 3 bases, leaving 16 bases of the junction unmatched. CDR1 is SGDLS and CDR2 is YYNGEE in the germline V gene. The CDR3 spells CASSGGTIQGAQIGYTF. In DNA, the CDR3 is TGTGCCAGCAGCGGAGGCACTATACAGGGGGCGCAGATTGGCTACACCTTC.

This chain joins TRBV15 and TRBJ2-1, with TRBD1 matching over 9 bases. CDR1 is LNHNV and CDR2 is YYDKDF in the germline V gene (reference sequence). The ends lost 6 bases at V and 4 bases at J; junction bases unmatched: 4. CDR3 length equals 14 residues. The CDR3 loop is CATSGTGIYNEQFF. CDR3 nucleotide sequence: TGTGCCACCAGTGGGACAGGGATTTACAATGAGCAGTTCTTC.

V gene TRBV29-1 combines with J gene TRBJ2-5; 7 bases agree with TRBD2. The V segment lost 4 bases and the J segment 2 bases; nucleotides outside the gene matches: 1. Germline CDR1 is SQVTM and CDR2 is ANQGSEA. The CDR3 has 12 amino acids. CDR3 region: CSVGGLQETQYF. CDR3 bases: TGCAGCGTTGGGGGACTACAAGAGACCCAGTACTTC.

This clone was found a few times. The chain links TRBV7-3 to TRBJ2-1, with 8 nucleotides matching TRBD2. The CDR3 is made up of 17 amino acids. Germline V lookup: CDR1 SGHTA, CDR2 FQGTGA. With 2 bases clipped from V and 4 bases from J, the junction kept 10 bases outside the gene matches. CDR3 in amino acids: CASSLGDYAGGYNEQFF. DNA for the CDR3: TGTGCCAGCAGCTTAGGTGACTACGCGGGAGGTTACAATGAGCAGTTCTTC.